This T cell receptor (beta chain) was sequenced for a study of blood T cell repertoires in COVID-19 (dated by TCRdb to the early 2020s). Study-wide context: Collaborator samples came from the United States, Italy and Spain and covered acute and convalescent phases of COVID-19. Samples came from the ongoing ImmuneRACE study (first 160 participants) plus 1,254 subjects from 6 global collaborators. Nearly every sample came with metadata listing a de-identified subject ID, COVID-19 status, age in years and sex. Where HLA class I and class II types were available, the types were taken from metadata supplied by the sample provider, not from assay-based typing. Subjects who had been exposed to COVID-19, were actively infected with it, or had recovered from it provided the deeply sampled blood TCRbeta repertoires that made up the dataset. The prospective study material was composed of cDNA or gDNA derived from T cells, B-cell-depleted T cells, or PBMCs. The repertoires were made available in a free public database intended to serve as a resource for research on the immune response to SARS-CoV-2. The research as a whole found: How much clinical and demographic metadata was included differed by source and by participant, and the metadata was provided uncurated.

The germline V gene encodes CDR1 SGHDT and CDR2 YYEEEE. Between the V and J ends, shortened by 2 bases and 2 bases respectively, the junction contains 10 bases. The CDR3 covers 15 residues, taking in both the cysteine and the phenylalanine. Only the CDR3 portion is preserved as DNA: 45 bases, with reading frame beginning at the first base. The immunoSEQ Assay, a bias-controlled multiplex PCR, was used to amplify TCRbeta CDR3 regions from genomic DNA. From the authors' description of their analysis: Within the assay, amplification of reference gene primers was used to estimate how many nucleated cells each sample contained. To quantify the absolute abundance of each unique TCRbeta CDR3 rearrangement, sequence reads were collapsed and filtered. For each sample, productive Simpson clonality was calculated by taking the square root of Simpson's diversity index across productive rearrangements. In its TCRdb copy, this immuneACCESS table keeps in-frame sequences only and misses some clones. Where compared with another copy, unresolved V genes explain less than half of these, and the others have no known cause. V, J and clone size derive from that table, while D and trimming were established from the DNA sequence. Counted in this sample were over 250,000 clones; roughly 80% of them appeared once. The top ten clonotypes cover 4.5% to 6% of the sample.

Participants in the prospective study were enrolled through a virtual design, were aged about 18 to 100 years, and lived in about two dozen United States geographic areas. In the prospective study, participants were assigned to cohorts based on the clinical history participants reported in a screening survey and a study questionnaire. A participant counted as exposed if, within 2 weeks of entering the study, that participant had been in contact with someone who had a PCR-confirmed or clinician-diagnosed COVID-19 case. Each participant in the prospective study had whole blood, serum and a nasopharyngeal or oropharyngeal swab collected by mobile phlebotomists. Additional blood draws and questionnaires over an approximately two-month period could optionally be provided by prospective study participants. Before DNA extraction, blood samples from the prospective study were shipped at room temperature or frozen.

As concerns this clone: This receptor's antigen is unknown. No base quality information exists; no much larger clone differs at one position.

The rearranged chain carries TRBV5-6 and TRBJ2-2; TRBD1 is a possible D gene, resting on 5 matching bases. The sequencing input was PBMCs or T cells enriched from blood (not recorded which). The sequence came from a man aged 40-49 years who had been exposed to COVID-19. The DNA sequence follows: TGTGCCAGCAGCTTCCTCGACAGAAACACCGGGGAGCTGTTTTTT. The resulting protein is CASSFLDRNTGELFF.